A selection of T cell receptor beta chains follows, all from one sample in a study of blood T cells in healthy people across ages. MiXCR, applied by TCRdb to the 5' RACE reads, yields one record per CDR3 protein. The sample consists of about 1.8 million distinct CDR3 sequences, 49% of them appearing once. Input material: blood. All receptors come from a woman aged 40 to 49 in good health. Each CDR3 is given without its conserved first and last residue. Size is stated for part of the rows, as once, few or many counts, or as a class when the clone is expanded.

clone size: .; V gene: TRBV20-1; J gene: TRBJ2-1; CDR3 length: 14; CDR3 protein: SASRIAGGHYNEQF
clone size: .; V gene: TRBV3-1; J gene: TRBJ2-1; CDR3 length: 14; CDR3 protein: ASSRETGFVEDEQF
clone size: .; V gene: TRBV4-3; J gene: TRBJ2-7; CDR3 length: 12; CDR3 protein: ASSQAQSSYEQY
clone size: few; V gene: TRBV12-3/TRBV12-4; J gene: TRBJ2-5; CDR3 length: 13; CDR3 protein: ASTQGTVTQETQY
clone size: few; V gene: TRBV7-9; J gene: TRBJ2-4; CDR3 length: 18; CDR3 protein: ASSLAPGTGGKGAKNIQY
clone size: few; V gene: TRBV6-2/TRBV6-3; J gene: TRBJ2-3; CDR3 length: 10; CDR3 protein: ASGGHADTQY
clone size: few; V gene: TRBV4-2; J gene: TRBJ1-1; CDR3 length: 14; CDR3 protein: ASSQDSSQINTEAF
clone size: once; V gene: TRBV2; J gene: TRBJ2-3; CDR3 length: 16; CDR3 protein: ASSDAIWTGGLADTQY
clone size: few; V gene: TRBV7-2; J gene: TRBJ1-2; CDR3 length: 12; CDR3 protein: ASSLSGRIYGYT
clone size: .; V gene: TRBV27; J gene: TRBJ2-7; CDR3 length: 11; CDR3 protein: ASSFRGAHEKY
clone size: .; V gene: TRBV20-1; J gene: TRBJ2-1; CDR3 length: 15; CDR3 protein: SATRARTSGAYNEQF
clone size: few; V gene: TRBV12-3/TRBV12-4; J gene: TRBJ1-5; CDR3 length: 13; CDR3 protein: ASSFRDNSNQPQH
clone size: few; V gene: TRBV12-3/TRBV12-4; J gene: TRBJ2-1; CDR3 length: 15; CDR3 protein: ASSLTRGTGSYNEQF
clone size: .; V gene: TRBV29-1; J gene: TRBJ2-3; CDR3 length: 10; CDR3 protein: SIRPATDTQY
clone size: few; V gene: TRBV4-2; J gene: TRBJ2-7; CDR3 length: 11; CDR3 protein: ASSQATSYEQY
clone size: .; V gene: TRBV20-1; J gene: TRBJ1-5; CDR3 length: 14; CDR3 protein: SAQEGGLRVDQPQH
clone size: .; V gene: TRBV2; J gene: TRBJ2-5; CDR3 length: 14; CDR3 protein: ASSVWASGSGETQY